The clone carrying this TCR beta chain appeared once. This record belongs to a study of blood T cell repertoires in COVID-19. The assay was immunoSEQ multiplex PCR, and TCRdb's table has in-frame clones only and misses some. The data show 45,000 or so clones, with approximately 83% seen just once and around 8% held by the top ten. Deletions cut 6 bases from V and 1 base from J, with 9 bases between. The CDR3 length is 13 residues. The sequence was collected from a man older than 75 in a cohort sampled during active COVID-19. V usage is TRBV12-3 or TRBV12-4 and J usage is TRBJ1-1, with a tentative D call TRBD1 (5 bases). The sequenced material came from peripheral blood. CDR3 amino acids: CASRQEGNTEAFF. The CDR3, as DNA: TGTGCCAGCAGACAGGAGGGGAACACTGAAGCTTTCTTT.